These 10 T cell receptor beta chains were all obtained from the same sample, sequenced in a study of T cells in Graves' hyperthyroidism and ophthalmopathy. Researchers took RNA transcripts and amplified the TCR beta CDR3 regions from them. When the TCR CDR3 underwent first-round RT-PCR, the HTBI primer set was used. TCRdb passed the multiplex PCR reads through MiXCR, listing each CDR3 protein once. The data show fewer than 750,000 distinct CDR3 sequences, 14% seen once. Sample: blood. These receptors were taken from a woman aged 50 to 60 with Graves' ophthalmopathy.

This CDR3 is CASSLQGRAGYTF. The CDR3 DNA reads TGTGCCAGCAGCCTACAGGGACGGGCTGGCTACACCTTC. This sequence joins TRBV7-2 and TRBJ1-2, with D tentatively TRBD1 (6 bases). Germline V gene data show CDR1 as SGHTA and CDR2 as FQGNSA. V gave up 5 bases and J gave up 7 bases, with 14 bases separating them. This CDR3 is built from 13 residues.

This clonotype has a handful of counts. This sequence joins TRBV7-9 and TRBJ1-6; a weak D match, TRBD1 (5 bases). The V and J ends lost 5 bases and 4 bases respectively, with 12 bases between them. Germline lookup yields CDR1 SEHNR and CDR2 FQNEAQ (reference sequence). The CDR3 extends over 15 amino acids. The CDR3 sequence: CASSQLGEYNSPLHF. The CDR3 DNA sequence: TGTGCCAGCAGCCAGCTGGGGGAATATAATTCACCCCTCCACTTT. The variable domain in full, completed from reference TRBV7-9 and TRBJ1-6, reads DTGVSQNPRHKITKRGQNVTFRCDPISEHNRLYWYRQTLGQGPEFLTYFQNEAQLEKSRLLSDRFSAERPKGSFSTLEIQRTEQGDSAMYLCASSQLGEYNSPLHFGNGTRLTVT.

This clonotype was seen only a few times. This rearrangement joins TRBV24-1 to TRBJ2-2; 7 bases are a match to TRBD1. Trimming cost V 4 bases and J 6 bases; bases outside gene matches: 10. The CDR3 has 16 residues. Germline assignment: CDR1 KGHDR and CDR2 SFDVKD. The DNA of the CDR3 is TGTGCCACCAGTGACCCCCGGGACAGCTCCTCCGGGGAGCTGTTTTTT. This codes for CATSDPRDSSSGELFF.

The chain combines TRBV11-2 with TRBJ2-1; TRBD2 matches at 8 bases. The germline V gene encodes CDR1 SGHAT and CDR2 FQNNGV. The CDR3 is 18 amino acids. The V gene end was trimmed by 2 bases and the J gene end by 4 bases; junction bases not matched to a gene: 13. CDR3 in amino acids: CASSLTLITGGRYNEQFF. The CDR3 DNA reads TGTGCCAGCAGCTTAACCCTCATAACGGGGGGGCGATACAATGAGCAGTTCTTC.

This clonotype was detected many times. CDR3: CASSNGRTPASEQFF. CDR3 DNA sequence: TGTGCCAGCAGTAACGGACGGACGCCTGCTAGTGAGCAGTTCTTC. The rearrangement links TRBV6-2 or TRBV6-3 to TRBJ2-1; D unresolved. The germline V gene has CDR1 MNHEY and CDR2 SVGEGT. Trimming took 5 bases from V and 9 from J, leaving 20 bases between them. The CDR3 loop spans 15 amino acids.

In regard to this clonotype: Being one base from a much bigger clone, this may be a read error. V is TRBV28 and J is TRBJ1-5; D not resolved. CDR1 and CDR2 (germline): MDHEN, SYDVKM. Trimming took off 5 bases at V and 6 bases at J, with 17 bases between the two ends. There are 15 residues in the CDR3. The DNA for the CDR3 is TGTGCCAGCAGTGAACGGATAGGGTTTGGTCAGCCCCAGCATTTT. Translation gives CASSERIGFGQPQHF.

V gene TRBV7-6 combines with J gene TRBJ2-1; tentatively, D is TRBD2 (5 bases). The CDR3 covers 14 residues. Per the germline V gene, CDR1 is SGHVS and CDR2 is FNYEAQ. The V end was cut by 7 bases, the J end by 8 bases, with 18 bases between. The CDR3 sequence is CASTPIHGSDEQFF. The CDR3 region has the DNA TGTGCCAGCACTCCGATACATGGGAGCGATGAGCAGTTCTTC.

This clonotype was seen ten or more times. V is TRBV5-1 and J is TRBJ2-4, with D perhaps TRBD1 or TRBD2 (5 bases each). Germline lookup yields CDR1 SGHRS and CDR2 YFSETQ. V was clipped by 4 bases and J by 0 bases, with 8 bases between them. The CDR3 consists of 14 residues. CDR3 nucleotides: TGCGCCAGCAGCCAAGGGACAGCCAAAAACATTCAGTACTTC. Encoded protein: CASSQGTAKNIQYF. The whole variable domain, remainder taken from reference TRBV5-1 and TRBJ2-4, is KAGVTQTPRYLIKTRGQQVTLSCSPISGHRSVSWYQQTPGQGLQFLFEYFSETQRNKGNFPGRFSGRQFSNSRSEMNVSTLELGDSALYLCASSQGTAKNIQYFGAGTRLSVL.

This clonotype has a count of ten or more. V is TRBV2 and J is TRBJ1-1; possible D gene TRBD1, 5 bases. The CDR3 runs to 15 residues. The ends were cut back, 3 bases at V and 3 bases at J, with 14 bases in the middle. Germline V gene lookup returns CDR1 SNHLY and CDR2 FYNNEI. CDR3 residues: CASSDKDRGDTEAFF. The DNA of the CDR3 is TGTGCCAGCAGTGATAAGGATCGGGGGGACACTGAAGCTTTCTTT.

This chain uses TRBV7-9 with TRBJ2-1; 10 nucleotides align to TRBD2. The length of the CDR3 is 16 residues. The V gene's germline CDR1 is SEHNR and CDR2 FQNEAQ (reference sequence). Unmatched junction bases numbered 5, after V lost 1 base and J lost 5 bases. The CDR3 nucleotides are TGTGCCAGCAGCTTAGGGGCTAGCGGGAGTGACAATGAGCAGTTCTTC. It is translated as CASSLGASGSDNEQFF. Using reference TRBV7-9 and TRBJ2-1 for the parts outside the CDR3, the full variable domain is DTGVSQNPRHKITKRGQNVTFRCDPISEHNRLYWYRQTLGQGPEFLTYFQNEAQLEKSRLLSDRFSAERPKGSFSTLEIQRTEQGDSAMYLCASSLGASGSDNEQFFGPGTRLTVL.